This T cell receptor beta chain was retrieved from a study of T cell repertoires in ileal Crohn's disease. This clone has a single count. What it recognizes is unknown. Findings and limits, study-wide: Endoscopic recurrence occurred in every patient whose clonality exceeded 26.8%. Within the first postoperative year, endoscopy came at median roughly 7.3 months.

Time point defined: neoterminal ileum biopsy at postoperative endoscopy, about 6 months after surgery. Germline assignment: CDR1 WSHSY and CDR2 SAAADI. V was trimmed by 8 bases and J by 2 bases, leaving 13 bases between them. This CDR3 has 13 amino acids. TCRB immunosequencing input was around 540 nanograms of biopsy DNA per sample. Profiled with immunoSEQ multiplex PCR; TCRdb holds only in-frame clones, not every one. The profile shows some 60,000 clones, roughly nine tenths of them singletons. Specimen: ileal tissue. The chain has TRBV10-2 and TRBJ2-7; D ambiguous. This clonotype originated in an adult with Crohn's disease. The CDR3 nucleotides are TGCGCCAGCTCTCAGGCCTTGACCTACGAGCAGTACGTC. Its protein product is CASSQALTYEQYV.